The entry below describes one TCR beta chain. Measured with immunoSEQ multiplex PCR; TCRdb has only the in-frame clones, and not every one. The sample contains nearly 95,000 clones, roughly 70% of which appear only once. This sample is drawn from a study of blood T cell repertoires in COVID-19. Overall study context: The United States, Italy and Spain provided the acute and convalescent COVID-19 samples. The analysed material was cDNA or gDNA that came from T cells, B-cell-depleted T cells, or PBMCs.

Trimming removed 2 bases at V and 10 bases at J, with 21 bases between. Germline CDR1 reads SNHLY; CDR2 reads FYNNEI. CDR3 length: 17 amino acids. The sample consisted of peripheral blood. The TCR sequence derives from a man between 65 and 79 years old with COVID-19, enrolled during active disease. This chain joins TRBV2 and TRBJ1-6, with D tentatively TRBD1 (6 bases). The CDR3 spells CASSESPLTGTGSPLHF. The DNA of the CDR3 is TGTGCCAGCAGTGAATCCCCGTTAACAGGGACGGGATCACCCCTCCACTTT.